Listed below are T cell receptor beta chains from one sample, sequenced in a study of T cell responses to AZD1222 COVID-19 vaccine. Data came from immunoSEQ multiplex PCR; TCRdb stores just in-frame clones and leaves some out. The sample shows approximately 97,000 clones, roughly 83% of them seen only once. This specimen consisted of peripheral blood, obtained on day 0 of AZD1222 vaccination. Receptors were obtained from an adult in good health. CDR3s include the opening cysteine and the closing phenylalanine or tryptophan. The D gene is left open where the match is weak. Rows give clone size only sometimes, using once, few, many, or a class for an expanded clone.

V	size	D	J	CDR3	DNA
TRBV11-2	.	TRBD1	TRBJ1-2	CASSSTGEGGYTF	TGTGCCAGCAGCTCCACAGGGGAAGGAGGCTACACCTTC
TRBV29-1	.	.	TRBJ2-7	CSVDGAGVEQYF	TGCAGCGTTGATGGGGCAGGGGTCGAGCAGTACTTC
TRBV11-3	.	TRBD1	TRBJ2-2	CASSPGGSIGELFF	TGTGCCAGCAGCCCAGGGGGCTCGATCGGGGAGCTGTTTTTT
TRBV24-1	once	TRBD1	TRBJ2-5	CATSYRGQETQYF	TGTGCCACCAGCTACAGGGGGCAAGAGACCCAGTACTTC
TRBV14	.	TRBD1	TRBJ1-1	CASSRDRGPNTEAFF	TGTGCCAGCAGCCGAGACAGGGGGCCTAACACTGAAGCTTTCTTT
TRBV2	few	TRBD2	TRBJ2-1	CASRGRTSGHNEQFF	TGTGCCAGCAGAGGCCGGACTAGCGGACACAATGAGCAGTTCTTC
TRBV11-2	.	TRBD2	TRBJ2-2	CASSLRAGGSAGELFF	TGTGCCAGCAGCTTACGGGCGGGAGGTTCCGCCGGGGAGCTGTTTTTT
TRBV5-1	.	.	TRBJ2-7	CASSALTTGLGGQYF	TGCGCCAGCAGCGCGTTGACCACAGGGTTGGGAGGGCAGTACTTC
TRBV4-3	few	TRBD2	TRBJ2-1	CASKGSGRGGLNEQFF	TGCGCCAGCAAAGGTTCAGGACGGGGGGGCCTTAATGAGCAGTTCTTC
TRBV4-2	.	TRBD2	TRBJ2-3	CASSQVTSGGVVFEKDTQYF	TGTGCCAGCAGCCAAGTCACTAGCGGGGGGGTGGTGTTTGAAAAAGATACGCAGTATTTT
TRBV3-1/TRBV3-2	.	.	TRBJ1-1	CASKKSDSKNTEAFF	TGTGCCAGCAAAAAATCGGACAGTAAAAACACTGAAGCTTTCTTT
TRBV12-3/TRBV12-4	.	.	TRBJ1-1	CATHKAFF	TGTGCCACCCATAAAGCTTTCTTT
TRBV5-4	.	.	TRBJ2-3	CASSLRGGSDTQYF	TGTGCCAGCAGCCTCCGAGGAGGGTCAGATACGCAGTATTTT
TRBV19	.	TRBD1	TRBJ2-5	CASSGWTGTLLGPQYF	TGTGCCAGTAGTGGATGGACAGGGACCCTTCTAGGACCCCAGTACTTC
TRBV10-3	.	TRBD1	TRBJ1-2	CAIRTGYGYTF	TGTGCCATCAGGACAGGGTATGGCTACACCTTC
TRBV12-5	.	TRBD1	TRBJ1-2	CASGLPPGQRNFYGYTF	TGTGCTAGTGGTTTGCCACCGGGACAGCGGAATTTCTATGGCTACACCTTC
TRBV20-1	.	.	TRBJ2-4	CSASGQGFQYF	TGCAGTGCTAGCGGTCAGGGGTTTCAGTACTTC
TRBV5-5	.	.	TRBJ1-4	CASSLSPDPNEKLFF	TGTGCCAGCAGCCTCTCTCCAGATCCTAATGAAAAACTGTTTTTT
TRBV9	once	.	TRBJ2-1	CASSFRRAGDEQFF	TGTGCCAGCAGCTTCAGGAGGGCTGGCGATGAGCAGTTCTTC
TRBV19	few	.	TRBJ1-4	CASSPSAGRRFEKLFF	TGTGCCAGTAGTCCTAGCGCGGGCCGGAGGTTTGAAAAACTGTTTTTT
TRBV3-1/TRBV3-2	few	.	TRBJ2-1	CASSRERAGSSYNEQFF	TGTGCCAGCAGCCGAGAAAGGGCGGGAAGCTCCTACAATGAGCAGTTCTTC
TRBV3-1/TRBV3-2	few	.	TRBJ1-1	CASSQESPGGPEAFF	TGTGCCAGCAGCCAAGAATCGCCCGGGGGCCCTGAAGCTTTCTTT
TRBV5-6	.	TRBD2	TRBJ2-3	CASSLARERSTDTQYF	TGTGCCAGCAGCTTGGCGCGGGAGAGGAGCACAGATACGCAGTATTTT
TRBV14	few	TRBD1	TRBJ2-2	CAEVMGQGEGTGELFF	TGTGCCGAAGTGATGGGACAGGGAGAAGGGACCGGGGAGCTGTTTTTT
TRBV27	.	.	TRBJ1-1	CASSYQGGNTEAFF	TGTGCCAGCAGTTACCAGGGTGGAAACACTGAAGCTTTCTTT
TRBV9	.	.	TRBJ2-1	CASSVGDRSYNEQFF	TGTGCCAGCAGCGTAGGTGACAGGTCTTACAATGAGCAGTTCTTC
TRBV7-2	.	TRBD1	TRBJ2-2	CASSLQVGGQGFPGELFF	TGTGCCAGCAGCTTACAGGTTGGGGGACAGGGGTTTCCCGGGGAGCTGTTTTTT
TRBV4-3	.	.	TRBJ1-6	CASSQALRYTPLHF	TGCGCCAGCAGCCAAGCTCTCCGGTATACACCCCTCCACTTT
TRBV29-1	once	.	TRBJ2-3	CSVGTGSTDTQYF	TGCAGCGTTGGGACTGGGAGCACAGATACGCAGTATTTT
TRBV6-5	.	.	TRBJ1-2	CAGSTGDVYGYTF	TGTGCCGGATCAACTGGGGATGTCTATGGCTACACCTTC
TRBV21-1	.	.	TRBJ1-2	CASSTARGRRLGLYGYTF	TGTGCCAGCAGCACGGCGAGGGGACGCCGGCTGGGACTATATGGCTACACCTTC
TRBV5-8	.	.	TRBJ1-5	CASSRSGTIQPQHF	TGTGCCAGCAGCCGATCAGGGACTATTCAGCCCCAGCATTTT
TRBV19	once	.	TRBJ1-1	CASSNSGISEAFF	TGTGCCAGTAGTAATTCCGGTATTTCTGAAGCTTTCTTT
TRBV4-3	.	TRBD1	TRBJ1-2	CASSLQPGQLLGGYTF	TGCGCCAGCAGCCTACAACCGGGACAGCTTCTCGGGGGCTACACCTTC
TRBV12-3/TRBV12-4	.	TRBD1	TRBJ1-6	CASTPLATGELHF	TGTGCCAGCACCCCGCTCGCGACAGGGGAACTCCACTTT
TRBV30	.	.	TRBJ1-2	CAWIHGVYGYTF	TGTGCCTGGATCCACGGGGTATATGGCTACACCTTC
TRBV3-1/TRBV3-2	.	TRBD1	TRBJ2-2	CASSPDRGVTGELFF	TGTGCCAGCAGCCCGGACAGGGGGGTCACCGGGGAGCTGTTTTTT
TRBV6-5	.	.	TRBJ1-2	CASSPGRYGYTF	TGTGCCAGCAGTCCAGGGAGGTATGGCTACACCTTC
TRBV6-6	.	.	TRBJ1-6	CASSPEGGRRFGSPLHF	TGTGCCAGCAGTCCCGAGGGCGGGAGAAGGTTCGGTTCACCCCTCCACTTT
TRBV7-3	.	TRBD2	TRBJ2-1	CASSLTAGTSEQFF	TGTGCCAGCAGCTTAACGGCCGGGACTAGTGAGCAGTTCTTC
TRBV19	.	TRBD1	TRBJ1-5	CASSAGQISNQPQHF	TGTGCCAGTAGTGCGGGACAGATTAGCAATCAGCCCCAGCATTTT
TRBV28	.	.	TRBJ2-1	CASGLLLGGDPLNEQFF	TGTGCCAGCGGTTTACTCCTAGGGGGGGATCCCCTCAATGAGCAGTTCTTC
TRBV7-2	.	.	TRBJ2-1	CASSMGGASYNEQFF	TGTGCCAGCAGCATGGGGGGGGCCTCCTACAATGAGCAGTTCTTC
TRBV7-2	.	TRBD1	TRBJ2-1	CASSFDRGSYNEQFF	TGTGCCAGCAGCTTCGACAGGGGATCCTACAATGAGCAGTTCTTC
TRBV12-5	.	TRBD2	TRBJ2-2	CASGRMASGFATGELFF	TGTGCTAGTGGCCGGATGGCTAGCGGGTTCGCCACCGGGGAGCTGTTTTTT
TRBV27	many	.	TRBJ1-1	CASSLYEGGPREAFF	TGTGCCAGCAGTTTATACGAGGGAGGGCCGCGTGAAGCTTTCTTT
TRBV1	.	.	TRBJ2-3	CTSSPGERESTDTQYF	TGCACCAGCAGCCCTGGGGAGCGGGAGAGCACAGATACGCAGTATTTT